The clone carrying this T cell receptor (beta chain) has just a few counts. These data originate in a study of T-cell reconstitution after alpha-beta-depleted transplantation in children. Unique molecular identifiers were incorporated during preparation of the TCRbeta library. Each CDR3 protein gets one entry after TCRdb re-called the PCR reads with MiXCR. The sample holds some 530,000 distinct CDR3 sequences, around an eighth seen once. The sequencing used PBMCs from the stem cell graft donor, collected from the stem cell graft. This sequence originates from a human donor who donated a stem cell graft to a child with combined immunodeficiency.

CDR3 region: CAWSLPVYGQGVHRSNQPQHF. The CDR3 DNA is TGTGCCTGGAGTCTCCCTGTTTATGGGCAGGGGGTCCATAGGAGCAATCAGCCCCAGCATTTT. The chain has TRBV30 and TRBJ1-5, with TRBD1 identical over 7 bases. V lost 2 bases to trimming and J lost 1 base; unmatched junction nucleotides: 23. The CDR3 runs to 21 residues. The V gene's germline CDR1 is GTSNPN and CDR2 SVGIG (reference sequence).